The 20 T cell receptor beta chains below were found in one sample sequenced in a study of blood T cell repertoires in COVID-19. This table comes from immunoSEQ multiplex PCR, and its TCRdb copy is limited to in-frame clones, with some not included. The data hold about 100,000 clones, with more than 85% observed a single time. What was sequenced was peripheral blood. The receptors were sampled from a young man with acute or convalescent COVID-19.

This chain connects TRBV15 to TRBJ2-1; 7 nucleotides match TRBD2. The junction had 6 bases not matched to a gene; V was cut back by 5 bases and J by 8 bases. Germline CDR1 and CDR2: LNHNV and YYDKDF (reference sequence). This CDR3 has 13 amino acids. Written as DNA, the CDR3 is TGTGCCACCAGCGGCGACCGGGGGGATGAGCAGTTCTTC. Amino acids: CATSGDRGDEQFF.

This chain links TRBV4-1 with TRBJ2-7; 7 nucleotides align to TRBD1. This CDR3 region has 15 residues. V shed 1 base, J shed 3 bases, and the junction held 6 bases outside the gene matches. The germline CDR1 and CDR2 sequences are MGHRA and YSYEKL. The CDR3 coding sequence is TGCGCCAGCAGCCAAGCTCCGGGACAGCGCTACGAGCAGTACTTC. Translated, it gives CASSQAPGQRYEQYF.

This rearrangement joins TRBV5-4 to TRBJ2-5; TRBD1 matches at 8 bases. This CDR3 is built from 15 residues. Germline loops: CDR1 SGHNT, CDR2 YYREEE (reference sequence). Trimming took 0 bases from V and 5 from J; bases not matched to a gene: 6. The CDR3 bases are TGTGCCAGCAGCTTGGGGCAGGGGGCATTTGAGACCCAGTACTTC. This gives the protein CASSLGQGAFETQYF.

The V call is TRBV5-1, the J call TRBJ1-1; 7 nucleotides align to TRBD1. Germline V gene data show CDR1 as SGHRS and CDR2 as YFSETQ. The V gene end was trimmed by 0 bases and the J gene end by 4 bases; junction bases not matched to a gene: 6. This CDR3 is 15 amino acids long. The CDR3 nucleotides are TGCGCCAGCAGCTTGGAAGGACAGGTTGGCACTGAAGCTTTCTTT. This translates into CASSLEGQVGTEAFF.

This clone was seen a few times. This chain joins TRBV3-1 (or the pseudogene TRBV3-2) and TRBJ2-7, with D perhaps matching TRBD1 (5 bases). Looked up from germline, CDR1 is LGHDT and CDR2 is YNNKEL (reference sequence). V was clipped by 1 base and J by 4 bases, with 17 bases between them. This CDR3 is built from 16 residues. This chain's CDR3 is CASSQVGRTSFYEQYF. DNA for the CDR3: TGTGCCAGCAGCCAAGTCGGTAGGACAAGTTTTTACGAGCAGTACTTC.

This clone occurred a few times. This chain connects TRBV14 to TRBJ1-2, with 10 bases aligning to TRBD1. The ends lost 4 bases at V and 4 bases at J; junction bases unmatched: 6. Germline values: CDR1 SGHDN, CDR2 FVKESK. The CDR3 totals 15 residues. For the CDR3, the DNA is TGTGCCAGCAGCCCCCCGGGACAGGGGACCTATGGCTACACCTTC. Its translation: CASSPPGQGTYGYTF.

CDR3: CASSLAQPGLQNIQYF. The CDR3 DNA reads as TGCGCCAGCAGCTTGGCGCAACCGGGACTCCAAAACATTCAGTACTTC. The chain combines TRBV5-1 with TRBJ2-4, with D possibly being TRBD2 (6 bases). With 0 bases removed from V and 5 bases from J, the gap between germline ends came to 15 bases. In germline, CDR1 is SGHRS, CDR2 YFSETQ. This CDR3 is 16 amino acids long.

The chain joins TRBV5-3 to TRBJ1-1, with D uncertain. TRBV5-3 is recorded as an ORF, its role being uncertain. With 0 bases removed from V and 5 bases from J, the gap between germline ends came to 5 bases. The CDR3 length is 12 residues. CDR3 loop: CARSLESTEAFF. The CDR3 DNA is TGTGCCAGAAGCTTGGAGAGTACTGAAGCTTTCTTT.

The chain joins TRBV6-5 to TRBJ2-7; a weak D match, TRBD1 (5 bases). The CDR3 has 14 amino acids. Trimming removed 5 bases from V and 2 bases from J, with 13 bases in between. CDR1 is MNHEY, CDR2 SVGAGI, per germline. The CDR3 sequence: CASSPGHETYEQYF. The CDR3 nucleotides read TGTGCCAGCAGTCCCGGACACGAGACCTACGAGCAGTACTTC.

V is TRBV9 and J is TRBJ1-2, with 7 bases aligning to TRBD1. Germline CDR1 SGDLS, CDR2 YYNGEE. CDR3 length equals 15 residues. Germline trimming cut 1 base from V and 1 base from J; bases unmatched to any gene: 4. The CDR3 spells CASSVLTGNNYGYTF. CDR3 DNA: TGTGCCAGCAGCGTACTGACAGGGAATAACTATGGCTACACCTTC.

The chain uses TRBV28 and TRBJ1-1; a possible D gene is TRBD1 (5 bases). The CDR3 spans 13 residues. Deletions cut 5 bases from V and 5 bases from J, with 12 bases between. Germline V gene data show CDR1 as MDHEN and CDR2 as SYDVKM. The CDR3 sequence: CASSSRVRTEAFF. In nucleotides, the CDR3 is TGTGCCAGCAGTAGCAGGGTTCGGACTGAAGCTTTCTTT.

This clone appeared a single time. The V and J genes are TRBV5-1 and TRBJ2-2; the D is unclear. CDR3 length: 13 amino acids. Germline CDR1 and CDR2: SGHRS and YFSETQ. V lost 2 bases and J lost 4, with 6 bases in between. CDR3 coding DNA: TGCGCCAGCAGCTTTCAGTTCACCGGGGAGCTGTTTTTT. It translates to CASSFQFTGELFF.

This clone was picked up one time. This rearrangement joins TRBV9 to TRBJ1-2; TRBD1 agrees at 11 bases. CDR3 length: 15 residues. The germline V gene has CDR1 SGDLS and CDR2 YYNGEE. V dropped 0 bases and J dropped 4; count of bases not matched to a gene: 2. CDR3 in amino acids: CASSVGDRGSYGYTF. Here the CDR3 DNA reads TGTGCCAGCAGCGTAGGGGACAGGGGGTCCTATGGCTACACCTTC.

The chain has TRBV18 and TRBJ1-1; D is unclear. Germline values: CDR1 KGHSH, CDR2 LQKENI. This CDR3 spans 11 amino acids. Trimming removed 6 bases at V and 5 bases at J, with 7 bases between. The CDR3 region is CASSRDTEAFF. CDR3 DNA sequence: TGTGCCAGCTCCCGAGATACTGAAGCTTTCTTT. Combining the CDR3 with reference TRBV18 and TRBJ1-1 gives the whole variable domain NAGVMQNPRHLVRRRGQEARLRCSPMKGHSHVYWYRQLPEEGLKFMVYLQKENIIDESGMPKERFSAEFPKEGPSILRIQQVVRGDSAAYFCASSRDTEAFFGQGTRLTVV.

The chain joins TRBV18 to TRBJ1-6, with TRBD1 as a possible D gene (5 bases). The germline gives CDR1 KGHSH, CDR2 LQKENI. V was trimmed by 2 bases and J by 7 bases, leaving 12 bases between them. CDR3 length equals 15 residues. CDR3 DNA sequence: TGTGCCAGCTCACCATCGGAGGGGATGAATTCACCCCTCCACTTT. Its protein is CASSPSEGMNSPLHF.

The chain uses TRBV6-5 and TRBJ1-6; D unclear. Trimming left V 6 bases short and J 5 bases short, with 14 bases between. Germline V gene sequence: CDR1 MNHEY, CDR2 SVGAGI. This CDR3 has 15 amino acids. The CDR3 protein is CASRRVEANNSPLHF. CDR3 DNA sequence: TGTGCCAGCAGGCGGGTGGAGGCTAATAATTCACCCCTCCACTTT.

In this sample, this clone turned up once. The chain recombines TRBV19 with TRBJ2-5; 9 nucleotides line up with TRBD1. This CDR3 spans 17 amino acids. Per germline, CDR1 LNHDA and CDR2 SQIVND (reference sequence). Trimming cost V 8 bases and J 1 base; bases outside gene matches: 14. The CDR3 DNA follows: TGTGCCAGTTCTTCACCAACAGGGGGCGCGCTCCAAGAGACCCAGTACTTC. It yields the protein CASSSPTGGALQETQYF.

The chain recombines TRBV6-2 or TRBV6-3 with TRBJ2-3, with unresolved D. This CDR3 region has 13 residues. V lost 5 bases to trimming and J lost 1 base, with 7 bases between them. Germline V gene sequence: CDR1 MNHEY, CDR2 SVGEGT. CDR3 residues: CASSPEGTDTQYF. The CDR3 DNA sequence: TGTGCCAGCAGTCCCGAGGGCACAGATACGCAGTATTTT.

The chain has TRBV29-1 and TRBJ1-5; a weak D match, TRBD1 (5 bases). Trimming cost V 1 base and J 3 bases, with 16 bases left between them. The CDR3 contains 16 residues. In germline, CDR1 is SQVTM, CDR2 ANQGSEA. The CDR3 DNA sequence: TGCAGCGTTGAAGCCGTCGGTCGACAGCTCAATCAGCCCCAGCATTTT. Protein: CSVEAVGRQLNQPQHF.

V gene TRBV5-1 combines with J gene TRBJ2-7; D may be TRBD1 (5 bases). Germline lookup yields CDR1 SGHRS and CDR2 YFSETQ. The CDR3 has 14 residues. The ends were cut back, 4 bases at V and 2 bases at J, with 13 bases in the middle. CDR3 in DNA: TGCGCCAGCAGCGGCGACAGTGTTGCCTACGAGCAGTACTTC. This translates into CASSGDSVAYEQYF.